A single sample gave rise to the 9 T cell receptor beta chains below, sequenced in a study of CD8 T cells in Susac syndrome (dated by TCRdb to the late 2010s). The library was built by means of the immunoSEQ multiplex PCR assay. RNA was extracted using the RNeasy kit, and roughly 0.5 to 1 microgram was reverse transcribed with random hexamers. TCRdb reprocessing: public reads trimmed at Q25 with fastp, clones called with MiXCR, in-frame beta chains kept. CDR3 protein sequences are deduplicated, and each keeps its most common genes and DNA. This sample has 200,000 to 250,000 distinct CDR3 sequences in its table, and about 90% of those were observed once. Approximately 0.13% of the sample is held by the ten biggest clonotypes. The material sequenced was CD8+ T cells from PBMCs. These receptors were collected from a human donor with multiple sclerosis.

On this clonotype: The junction shows a germline mismatch at one end, possibly a read error. The chain uses TRBV7-2 and TRBJ1-1; D gene unclear. Germline-derived CDR1 and CDR2 are SGHTA and FQGNSA. The CDR3 is made up of 15 amino acids. CDR3 sequence reads: CASTGGNRMNTEALF. The CDR3 nucleotides read TGTGCCAGCACCGGAGGGAACAGAATGAACACTGAAGCTCTCTTT.

The CDR3 bases are TGTGCCAGCAGTACTCCTGGGACTAGCGGGGGGGCCTACGAGCAGTACTTC. As protein: CASSTPGTSGGAYEQYF. The chain recombines TRBV27 with TRBJ2-7; 16 bases match TRBD2. The CDR3 has 17 residues. Germline trimming cut 5 bases from V and 2 bases from J; bases unmatched to any gene: 6. Per germline, CDR1 MNHEY and CDR2 SMNVEV (reference sequence).

The CDR3 sequence is CASSQVYDQDTDTQYF. In nucleotides, the CDR3 is TGTGCCAGCAGCCAAGTTTATGATCAGGACACAGATACGCAGTATTTT. The chain uses TRBV14 and TRBJ2-3; D gene ambiguous. CDR1 is SGHDN and CDR2 is FVKESK in the germline V gene. The CDR3 contains 16 residues. V shed 1 base and J shed 2 bases, with 13 bases lying between them.

The chain recombines TRBV6-5 with TRBJ2-7, with 9 bases that match TRBD1. CDR1 is MNHEY, CDR2 SVGAGI, per germline. The ends lost 2 bases at V and 1 base at J; junction bases unmatched: 0. The CDR3 length is 14 residues. The CDR3 loop is CASSYDRGSYEQYF. In DNA, the CDR3 is TGTGCCAGCAGTTACGACAGGGGGTCCTACGAGCAGTACTTC.

This clonotype was detected only once. V is TRBV7-8 and J is TRBJ2-1, with 10 bases fitting TRBD2. The CDR3 has 18 residues. Germline V gene data show CDR1 as SGHVS and CDR2 as FQNEAQ. V shed 1 base, J shed 4 bases, and the junction held 10 bases outside the gene matches. In DNA form, the CDR3 reads TGTGCCAGCAGCTTAGTAAGAGTAGAGCGGGAGGGGTACAATGAGCAGTTCTTC. Translating it yields CASSLVRVEREGYNEQFF.

V and J are TRBV7-2 and TRBJ2-3; perhaps TRBD1 as D (6 bases). CDR3 length: 14 residues. Germline V gene data show CDR1 as SGHTA and CDR2 as FQGNSA. Trimming left V 6 bases short and J 4 bases short, with 14 bases between. The CDR3 sequence: CASSHTSGADTQYF. The CDR3 bases are TGTGCCAGCAGTCACACCTCAGGGGCAGATACGCAGTATTTT.

V gene TRBV27 combines with J gene TRBJ2-7, with TRBD2 matching over 8 bases. Germline-derived CDR1 and CDR2 are MNHEY and SMNVEV (reference sequence). V dropped 2 bases and J dropped 7; count of bases not matched to a gene: 4. The CDR3 consists of 13 residues. Here the CDR3 DNA reads TGTGCCAGCAGTTTAGAACCTAGCGGGGAGCAGTACTTC. The encoded protein is CASSLEPSGEQYF.

DNA of the CDR3: TGCAGCGTTTCTAAACTTATCACTGAAGCTTTCTTT. It yields the protein CSVSKLITEAFF. The gene calls are TRBV29-1 and TRBJ1-1, with D unresolved. Trimming removed 5 bases at V and 4 bases at J, with 11 bases between. The CDR3 has 12 amino acids. CDR1 SQVTM and CDR2 ANQGSEA come from the germline V gene.

V and J are TRBV10-3 and TRBJ2-7, with D uncertain. The CDR3 runs 13 residues. CDR1 is ENHRY and CDR2 is SYGVKD in the germline V gene. V lost 2 bases and J lost 2, with 7 bases in between. CDR3 residues: CAISESWAYEQYF. The CDR3, as DNA: TGTGCCATCAGTGAGAGTTGGGCCTACGAGCAGTACTTC.